Listed below are T cell receptor beta chains from one sample, sequenced in a study of shared clonotypes between healthy human individuals. Data came from immunoSEQ multiplex PCR; TCRdb stores just in-frame clones and leaves some out. The table includes approximately 1,000,000 clones, 77% detected once. Sequencing was carried out using memory CD4+ T cells from PBMCs. These receptors all come from a man aged 18-30 years in good health. Some clones in this sample may be carry-over from other donors' samples. The CDR3 runs from the conserved cysteine through the conserved F or W.

v_gene	j_gene	CDR3aa
TRBV30	TRBJ1-5	CAWSVGTTNQPQHF
TRBV5-1	TRBJ1-1	CASSSGTANTEAFF
TRBV30	TRBJ1-2	CAWIPHWGRPNYGYTF
TRBV4-3	TRBJ2-2	CASSQDSLAAFSFNTGELFF
TRBV6-1	TRBJ2-7	CASSEAQSVEGPYEQYF
TRBV5-5	TRBJ2-7	CASSAHGARYEQYF
TRBV6-6	TRBJ2-3	CASSTRDLSPDTQYF
TRBV30	TRBJ1-1	CAWSPSERGEAFF
TRBV28	TRBJ2-7	CASSLAQNSYEQYF
TRBV18	TRBJ2-5	CASSPRGVETQYF
TRBV6-5	TRBJ2-1	CASSYPGSGNEQFF
TRBV19	TRBJ2-5	CASSVSGRETQYF
TRBV5-1	TRBJ2-7	CASSLGGTSPGYEQYF
TRBV5-1	TRBJ2-4	CASSPNSSLGQGVRNIQYF
TRBV5-1	TRBJ1-1	CASGTGWNTEAFF
TRBV6-1	TRBJ2-7	CASTRGAADSYEQYF
TRBV5-1	TRBJ2-3	CASSNPGLAGVLADTQYF
TRBV7-8	TRBJ2-6	CASSPRLSGANVLTF
TRBV27	.	CASSPTPGGSSYEQYF
TRBV27	TRBJ2-1	CASSPREWEGSNEQFF
TRBV29-1	TRBJ1-1	CSVVRGRNTEAFF
TRBV27	TRBJ2-3	CASQMQAGDTQYF
TRBV4-1	TRBJ1-2	CASSQVKYLGKTRNYGYTF
TRBV27	TRBJ2-3	CASSSLLTGLAGTDTQYF
TRBV7-2	TRBJ2-7	CASRKTEYEQYF
TRBV28	TRBJ1-1	CASTPAGSAMNTEAFF
TRBV5-1	TRBJ2-7	CASRTGTSGTYEQYF
TRBV25-1	TRBJ1-1	CASSGRIRTEAFF
TRBV7-2	TRBJ1-4	CASSLGRAEKLFF
TRBV6-1	TRBJ2-7	CASRNTGTRGEQYF
TRBV15	TRBJ2-2	CATSGTGHTGELFF
TRBV6-5	TRBJ1-1	CASGGQLGETEAFF
TRBV11-3	TRBJ2-5	CASSPGTEETQYF